A single sample gave rise to the 18 T cell receptor beta chains below, sequenced in a study of cytomegalovirus exposure and HLA in healthy donors. Vbeta (60) and Jbeta (13) primers were used in the PCR. Produced via immunoSEQ multiplex PCR; TCRdb's table is partial and in-frame only. The table records 85,000 to 120,000 clones, roughly two thirds of them present only once. The sequenced material came from PBMCs. These receptors all stem from a female donor in good health and CMV-seronegative.

This clone appeared a single time. This chain joins TRBV13 and TRBJ2-1, with 10 nucleotides matching TRBD2. V gave up 4 bases and J gave up 4 bases; unmatched junction bases: 4. CDR3 size: 15 residues. The V gene's germline CDR1 is PRHDT and CDR2 FYEKMQ (reference sequence). CDR3 DNA: TGTGCCAGCAGCTCCCCGACTAGCGGGTACAATGAGCAGTTCTTC. Amino acid sequence: CASSSPTSGYNEQFF. Combining the CDR3 with reference TRBV13 and TRBJ2-1 gives the whole variable domain AAGVIQSPRHLIKEKRETATLKCYPIPRHDTVYWYQQGPGQDPQFLISFYEKMQSDKGSIPDRFSAQQFSDYHSELNMSSLELGDSALYFCASSSPTSGYNEQFFGPGTRLTVL.

The chain joins TRBV29-1 to TRBJ2-6; no firm D call. Trimming left V 3 bases short and J 9 bases short, with 9 bases between. Germline V CDR1 and CDR2: SQVTM, ANQGSEA. The length of the CDR3 is 12 residues. The CDR3 region is CSVDVGGNVLTF. The CDR3 nucleotides are TGCAGCGTTGATGTCGGCGGCAACGTCCTGACTTTC.

This clone was seen only a few times. This chain uses TRBV6-1 with TRBJ2-3, with D possibly TRBD2 on 5 matching bases. V was clipped by 6 bases and J by 0 bases, with 7 bases between them. This CDR3 is built from 13 residues. Germline V gene data show CDR1 as MNHNS and CDR2 as SASEGT. The CDR3 region is CASSGVSTDTQYF. The CDR3 DNA sequence: TGTGCCAGCAGCGGGGTTAGCACAGATACGCAGTATTTT.

This chain links TRBV7-2 with TRBJ1-2; D is ambiguous. The CDR3 runs to 12 residues. The V and J ends lost 3 bases and 4 bases respectively, with 6 bases between them. Per the germline V gene, CDR1 is SGHTA and CDR2 is FQGNSA. CDR3 sequence: CASSLGLYGYTF. The CDR3 DNA sequence: TGTGCCAGCAGCTTGGGCCTCTATGGCTACACCTTC.

This clone was seen ten or more times. The sample holds other DNA sequences that translate to the same CDR3. The V call is TRBV4-2, the J call TRBJ2-3, with no clear D. The CDR3 spans 16 residues. V lost 0 bases and J lost 1, with 11 bases in between. The germline gives CDR1 LGHNA, CDR2 YNFKEQ. The CDR3 DNA sequence: TGTGCCAGCAGCCAAGAGGCTCCCCCCCGCACAGATACGCAGTATTTT. Amino acid sequence: CASSQEAPPRTDTQYF.

V gene TRBV7-8 combines with J gene TRBJ1-4, with D possibly TRBD1 on 6 matching bases. The CDR3 extends over 16 amino acids. The V gene's germline CDR1 is SGHVS and CDR2 FQNEAQ. V lost 5 bases and J lost 7, with 20 bases in between. CDR3 DNA sequence: TGTGCCAGCAGCCCCTTCCGGGGGGGGCAGATTGAAAAACTGTTTTTT. Encoded protein: CASSPFRGGQIEKLFF.

The V call is TRBV6-5, the J call TRBJ1-1; D ambiguous. This CDR3 contains 16 residues. V lost 0 bases, J lost 4 bases, and 15 bases lay in between. Germline CDR1 MNHEY, CDR2 SVGAGI. CDR3 loop: CASSYSNSRLGTEAFF. The CDR3 DNA reads as TGTGCCAGCAGTTACTCGAATAGCCGCCTGGGCACTGAAGCTTTCTTT.

This clone was counted only a few times. The gene calls are TRBV7-9 and TRBJ2-7; TRBD2 aligns across 10 bases. V was pared by 5 bases and J by 2 bases, with 9 bases of the junction left unmatched. This CDR3 is built from 16 residues. CDR1 and CDR2 from the germline V gene are SEHNR and FQNEAQ (reference sequence). The CDR3 DNA is TGTGCCAGCAGCAAAGTAGGACTAGCGGACACCTACGAGCAGTACTTC. Amino acids: CASSKVGLADTYEQYF. Full variable domain (outside the CDR3, taken from reference TRBV7-9 and TRBJ2-7): DTGVSQNPRHKITKRGQNVTFRCDPISEHNRLYWYRQTLGQGPEFLTYFQNEAQLEKSRLLSDRFSAERPKGSFSTLEIQRTEQGDSAMYLCASSKVGLADTYEQYFGPGTRLTVT.

CDR3 sequence: CASGQAGVSNEQFF. CDR3 DNA sequence: TGTGCCAGCGGGCAAGCGGGAGTGAGCAATGAGCAGTTCTTC. The chain employs TRBV7-3 and TRBJ2-1, with 8 bases identical to TRBD2. This CDR3 has 14 residues. The V and J ends lost 8 bases and 6 bases, in that order; junction bases with no gene match: 9. Germline-derived CDR1 and CDR2 are SGHTA and FQGTGA.

The V and J genes are TRBV27 and TRBJ1-1; D not resolved. With 3 bases removed from V and 3 bases from J, the gap between germline ends came to 8 bases. Looked up from germline, CDR1 is MNHEY and CDR2 is SMNVEV (reference sequence). The CDR3 contains 13 residues. CDR3 nucleotide sequence: TGTGCCAGCAGTTTCTTCGGTTACACTGAAGCTTTCTTT. It codes for CASSFFGYTEAFF.

This chain links TRBV19 with TRBJ1-3; maybe TRBD1 (5 bases). CDR1 and CDR2 from the germline V gene are LNHDA and SQIVND (reference sequence). The CDR3 spans 15 residues. The chain's CDR3 is CVNLLRGITGNTIYF. The CDR3 nucleotides read TGTGTGAACTTACTGCGGGGGATCACTGGAAACACCATATATTTT.

A note on this clone: Given the absence of the conserved phenylalanine or tryptophan at the CDR3 end, a read error is likely. The V gene is TRBV15, the J gene TRBJ1-2; TRBD1 matches at 7 bases. CDR1 is LNHNV and CDR2 is YYDKDF in the germline V gene (reference sequence). The trim removed 5 bases at V and 2 bases at J, leaving 2 bases unmatched. This CDR3 is built from 13 residues. CDR3 sequence reads: CATSGGQNYGYTL. CDR3 coding DNA: TGTGCCACCAGCGGGGGACAGAACTATGGCTACACCCTC.

This rearrangement joins TRBV2 to TRBJ1-1; 9 bases fit TRBD1. V shed 5 bases, J shed 6 bases, and the junction held 4 bases outside the gene matches. The germline V gene has CDR1 SNHLY and CDR2 FYNNEI. The CDR3 totals 13 residues. Here the CDR3 reads CASSPGQGSEAFF. The CDR3 nucleotides are TGTGCCAGCAGTCCGGGACAGGGCTCTGAAGCTTTCTTT.

V is TRBV18 and J is TRBJ2-7, with D tentatively TRBD1 (5 bases). Trimming took off 3 bases at V and 1 base at J, with 13 bases between the two ends. Germline V gives CDR1 KGHSH, CDR2 LQKENI. The length of the CDR3 is 15 residues. CDR3: CASSPQGPPSYEQYF. For the CDR3, the DNA is TGTGCCAGCTCACCCCAGGGCCCGCCTTCCTACGAGCAGTACTTC.

J is TRBJ2-1 and V is TRBV28; TRBD1 agrees at 7 bases. Per germline, CDR1 MDHEN and CDR2 SYDVKM. With 4 bases clipped from V and 6 bases from J, the junction kept 6 bases outside the gene matches. The length of the CDR3 is 14 residues. Written as DNA, the CDR3 is TGTGCCAGCAGTTACCGGGACAGTAGCAATGAGCAGTTCTTC. Translation: CASSYRDSSNEQFF. Full variable domain (rest looked up from reference TRBV28 and TRBJ2-1): DVKVTQSSRYLVKRTGEKVFLECVQDMDHENMFWYRQDPGLGLRLIYFSYDVKMKEKGDIPEGYSVSREKKERFSLILESASTNQTSMYLCASSYRDSSNEQFFGPGTRLTVL.

The rearrangement links TRBV2 to TRBJ2-7; 8 bases match TRBD2. The CDR3 sequence is 17 residues long. With V trimmed by 5 bases and J by 3 bases, 15 bases remained unmatched. Germline CDR1 SNHLY, CDR2 FYNNEI. The CDR3, as DNA: TGTGCCAGCAGTATCCTTCCGGGACTAGAAGGATTCTACGAGCAGTACTTC. Translating it yields CASSILPGLEGFYEQYF.

The V and J genes are TRBV5-1 and TRBJ2-3, with 7 bases identical to TRBD2. CDR3 size: 16 residues. The V and J ends lost 4 bases and 3 bases, in that order; junction bases with no gene match: 11. CDR1 and CDR2 from the germline V gene are SGHRS and YFSETQ. CDR3 amino acids: CASSRDGGSSTDTQYF. The CDR3 nucleotides read TGCGCCAGCAGCCGAGATGGCGGGAGCTCAACAGATACGCAGTATTTT. The full variable domain, with the rest looked up from reference TRBV5-1 and TRBJ2-3, is KAGVTQTPRYLIKTRGQQVTLSCSPISGHRSVSWYQQTPGQGLQFLFEYFSETQRNKGNFPGRFSGRQFSNSRSEMNVSTLELGDSALYLCASSRDGGSSTDTQYFGPGTRLTVL.

This rearrangement joins TRBV27 to TRBJ2-1; TRBD1 might be the D (6 bases). The CDR3 runs 14 residues. CDR1 is MNHEY, CDR2 SMNVEV, per germline (reference sequence). Deletions cut 8 bases from V and 2 bases from J, with 13 bases between. The CDR3 here is CASRQGGAYNEQFF. DNA for the CDR3: TGTGCCAGCCGACAAGGGGGTGCCTACAATGAGCAGTTCTTC.